Listed below are T cell receptor beta chains from one sample, sequenced in a study of human thymus T cells. Profiled with immunoSEQ multiplex PCR; TCRdb holds only in-frame clones, not every one. The profile shows 57,000 or so clones, 94% of them singletons. The source material was blood. The source of these receptors is a boy younger than two with a congenital heart defect but otherwise immunologically healthy. The CDR3 runs from the conserved cysteine through the conserved F or W. D genes are given only for firm matches. Clone size is given for some rows only: seen once, a few or many times, or a class if the clone is expanded.

NA	TRBV4-1	NA	TRBJ2-1	CASSQDLGAYNEQFF	TGCGCCAGCAGCCAAGATCTAGGGGCCTACAATGAGCAGTTCTTC
NA	TRBV19	NA	TRBJ2-1	CASSIGGNEQFF	TGTGCCAGTAGTATTGGGGGCAATGAGCAGTTCTTC
NA	TRBV4-1	NA	TRBJ2-5	CASSSLPGETQYF	TGCGCCAGCTCAAGCCTCCCCGGAGAGACCCAGTACTTC
NA	TRBV11-2	NA	TRBJ2-3	CASSLEGDTQYF	TGTGCCAGCAGCTTAGAAGGGGATACGCAGTATTTT
NA	TRBV5-1	NA	TRBJ2-5	CASSLEPRGETQYF	TGCGCCAGCAGCTTGGAACCTAGGGGAGAGACCCAGTACTTC
TRBD1	TRBV5-1	NA	TRBJ2-5	CASSFAGTGQENQYF	TGCGCCAGCAGCTTTGCGGGGACAGGTCAAGAGAACCAGTACTTC
NA	TRBV6-5	NA	TRBJ2-7	CASSYSHHYEQYF	TGTGCCAGCAGTTACTCCCACCACTACGAGCAGTACTTC
NA	TRBV30	NA	TRBJ1-5	CAWSGKDSSNQPQHF	TGTGCCTGGAGTGGGAAAGATAGTAGCAATCAGCCCCAGCATTTT
TRBD1	TRBV30	few	TRBJ1-5	CAWTPGQGSNQPQHF	TGTGCCTGGACCCCGGGACAGGGGAGCAATCAGCCCCAGCATTTT
NA	TRBV9	NA	TRBJ2-6	CASSVPISGANVLTF	TGTGCCAGCAGCGTACCTATCTCTGGGGCCAACGTCCTGACTTTC
TRBD1	TRBV2	NA	TRBJ2-2	CASSEGQGSTGELFF	TGTGCCAGCAGTGAGGGACAGGGTAGCACCGGGGAGCTGTTTTTT
NA	TRBV6-1	NA	TRBJ1-5	CASSGNQPQHF	TGTGCCAGCAGTGGAAATCAGCCCCAGCATTTT
TRBD1	TRBV2	once	TRBJ1-3	CASRPGGSSGNTIYF	TGTGCCAGCAGGCCAGGGGGCAGCTCTGGAAACACCATATATTTT
TRBD2	TRBV30	few	TRBJ2-7	CAWSVLSGGAEEQYF	TGTGCCTGGAGTGTCCTTAGCGGGGGGGCCGAGGAGCAGTACTTC
NA	TRBV6-1	once	TRBJ2-7	CASSPDGLSSYEQYF	TGTGCCAGCAGTCCTGACGGTTTGAGCTCCTACGAGCAGTACTTC
NA	TRBV11-2	NA	TRBJ1-3	CASRFTGGPGNTIYF	TGTGCCAGCAGGTTCACAGGAGGGCCCGGAAACACCATATATTTT
TRBD1	TRBV29-1	NA	TRBJ2-5	CSVSTGTETQYF	TGCAGCGTTTCGACAGGGACGGAGACCCAGTACTTC
NA	TRBV4-2	NA	TRBJ2-3	CASSLNPGWVSTDTQYF	TGTGCCAGCAGCCTGAACCCAGGGTGGGTCAGCACAGATACGCAGTATTTT
TRBD2	TRBV10-3	NA	TRBJ2-1	CATNRGGPYNEQFF	TGTGCCACCAACCGGGGGGGACCCTACAATGAGCAGTTCTTC
TRBD1	TRBV2	few	TRBJ1-1	CASITGQRPVAFF	TGTGCCAGCATTACGGGACAGAGGCCAGTGGCTTTCTTT
NA	TRBV5-1	NA	TRBJ2-3	CASSGGAADTQYF	TGCGCCAGCAGCGGCGGGGCCGCAGATACGCAGTATTTT
NA	TRBV28	NA	TRBJ2-7	CARKGKNYEQYF	TGTGCCAGGAAGGGGAAAAATTACGAGCAGTACTTC
TRBD1	TRBV2	NA	TRBJ2-3	CARPAGTATDTQYF	TGTGCCAGGCCGGCCGGGACAGCCACAGATACGCAGTATTTT
NA	TRBV19	NA	TRBJ1-2	CASSMSLPYGYTF	TGTGCCAGTAGTATGTCCCTCCCCTATGGCTACACCTTC
NA	TRBV23-1	once	TRBJ1-5	CASSPDSSPF	TGCGCCAGCAGTCCTGACAGTTCGCCCTTT
NA	TRBV11-2	NA	TRBJ2-1	CASSTEYPYNEQFF	TGTGCCAGCAGCACCGAGTACCCATACAATGAGCAGTTCTTC
NA	TRBV9	NA	TRBJ2-3	CASSVQDGVGDTQYF	TGTGCCAGCAGCGTACAGGACGGGGTTGGAGATACGCAGTATTTT
NA	TRBV4-1	NA	TRBJ2-1	CASSQGADNEQFF	TGCGCCAGCAGCCAAGGGGCGGACAATGAGCAGTTCTTC
NA	TRBV5-1	NA	TRBJ2-5	CVSSLWGQETQYF	TGCGTCAGCAGCTTGTGGGGGCAAGAGACCCAGTACTTC
TRBD2	TRBV11-2	NA	TRBJ2-7	CASSPGLAGAYEQYF	TGTGCCAGCAGCCCGGGACTAGCGGGAGCCTACGAGCAGTACTTC
TRBD2	TRBV5-1	once	TRBJ2-1	CASRPGTSTFNEQFF	TGCGCCAGCAGGCCCGGGACTAGCACGTTCAATGAGCAGTTCTTC
TRBD2	TRBV6-6	once	TRBJ2-3	CASSLGGATDTQYF	TGTGCCAGCAGCCTCGGGGGGGCCACAGATACGCAGTATTTT
TRBD2	TRBV6-5	NA	TRBJ2-7	CAARTSGRAHEQYF	TGTGCCGCCCGGACTAGCGGGAGGGCCCACGAGCAGTACTTC
NA	TRBV5-5	NA	TRBJ1-2	CASSLGYGYTF	TGTGCCAGCAGCTTGGGCTATGGCTACACCTTC
NA	TRBV19	NA	TRBJ2-7	CASSVAVQPAYEQYF	TGTGCCAGTAGTGTAGCGGTCCAGCCGGCCTACGAGCAGTACTTC